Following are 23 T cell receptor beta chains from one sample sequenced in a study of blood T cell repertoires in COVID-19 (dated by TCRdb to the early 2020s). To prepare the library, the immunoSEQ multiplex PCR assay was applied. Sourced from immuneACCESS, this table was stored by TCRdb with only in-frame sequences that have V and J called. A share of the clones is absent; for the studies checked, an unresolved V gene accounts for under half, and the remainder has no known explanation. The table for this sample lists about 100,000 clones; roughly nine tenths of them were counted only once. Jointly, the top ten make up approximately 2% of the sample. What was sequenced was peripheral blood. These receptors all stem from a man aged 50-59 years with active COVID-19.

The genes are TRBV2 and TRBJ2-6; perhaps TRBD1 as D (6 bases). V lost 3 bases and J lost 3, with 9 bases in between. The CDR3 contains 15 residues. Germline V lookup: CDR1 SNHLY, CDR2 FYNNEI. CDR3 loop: CASSDNRVGANVLTF. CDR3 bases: TGTGCCAGCAGTGATAACAGGGTTGGGGCCAACGTCCTGACTTTC. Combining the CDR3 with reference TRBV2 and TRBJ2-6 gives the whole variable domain EPEVTQTPSHQVTQMGQEVILRCVPISNHLYFYWYRQILGQKVEFLVSFYNNEISEKSEIFDDQFSVERPDGSNFTLKIRSTKLEDSAMYFCASSDNRVGANVLTFGAGSRLTVL.

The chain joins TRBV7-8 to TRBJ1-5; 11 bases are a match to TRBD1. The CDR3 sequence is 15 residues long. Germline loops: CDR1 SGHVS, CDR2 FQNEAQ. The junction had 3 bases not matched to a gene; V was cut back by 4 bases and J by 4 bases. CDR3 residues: CASSSGTGGNQPQHF. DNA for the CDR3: TGTGCCAGCAGCTCCGGGACAGGGGGGAATCAGCCCCAGCATTTT.

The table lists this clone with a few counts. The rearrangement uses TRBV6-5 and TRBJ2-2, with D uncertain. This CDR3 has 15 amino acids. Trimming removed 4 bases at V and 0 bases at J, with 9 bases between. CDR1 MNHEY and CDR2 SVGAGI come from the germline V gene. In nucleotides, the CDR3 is TGTGCCAGCAGTTCAGGAAGACCGAACACCGGGGAGCTGTTTTTT. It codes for CASSSGRPNTGELFF.

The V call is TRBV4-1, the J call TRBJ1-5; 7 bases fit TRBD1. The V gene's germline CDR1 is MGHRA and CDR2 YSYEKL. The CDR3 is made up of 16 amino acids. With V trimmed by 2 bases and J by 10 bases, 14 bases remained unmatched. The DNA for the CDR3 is TGCGCCAGCAGCCAACATAAAGACAGGGTAGTTGACCCCCAGCATTTT. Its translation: CASSQHKDRVVDPQHF.

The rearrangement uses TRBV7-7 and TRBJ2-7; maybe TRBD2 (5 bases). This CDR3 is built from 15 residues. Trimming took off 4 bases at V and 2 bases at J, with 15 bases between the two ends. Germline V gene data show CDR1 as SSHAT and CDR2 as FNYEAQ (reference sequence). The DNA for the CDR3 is TGTGCCAGCAGCTCCGGGGTACCGGTTACCTACGAGCAGTACGTC. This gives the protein CASSSGVPVTYEQYV.

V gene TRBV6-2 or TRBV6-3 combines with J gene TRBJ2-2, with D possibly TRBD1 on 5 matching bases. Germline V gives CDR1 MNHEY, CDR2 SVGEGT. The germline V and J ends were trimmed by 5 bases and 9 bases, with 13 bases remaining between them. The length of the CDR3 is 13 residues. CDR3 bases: TGTGCCAGCAGTACCTCGACAGACCGGGAGCTGTTTTTT. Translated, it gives CASSTSTDRELFF.

The CDR3 loop is CASRGGAWTEAFF. The CDR3, as DNA: TGTGCCAGCCGGGGGGGGGCATGGACTGAAGCTTTCTTT. The chain uses TRBV12-3 or TRBV12-4 and TRBJ1-1; a possible D gene is TRBD1 (6 bases). The V end lost 8 bases, the J end lost 5 bases, and 15 bases lay between the germline ends. The CDR3 totals 13 residues.

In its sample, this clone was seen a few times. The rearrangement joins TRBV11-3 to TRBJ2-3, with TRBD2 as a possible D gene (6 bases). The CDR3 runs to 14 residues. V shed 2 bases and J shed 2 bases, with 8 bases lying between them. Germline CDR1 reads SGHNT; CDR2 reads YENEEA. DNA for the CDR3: TGTGCCAGCAGCTTACGGACTAACACAGATACGCAGTATTTT. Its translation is CASSLRTNTDTQYF.

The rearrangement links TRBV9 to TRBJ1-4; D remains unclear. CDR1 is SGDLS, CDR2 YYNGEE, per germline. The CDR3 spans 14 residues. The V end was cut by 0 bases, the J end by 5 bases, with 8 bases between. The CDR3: CASSVGGGNEKLFF. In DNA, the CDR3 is TGTGCCAGCAGCGTAGGCGGAGGGAATGAAAAACTGTTTTTT.

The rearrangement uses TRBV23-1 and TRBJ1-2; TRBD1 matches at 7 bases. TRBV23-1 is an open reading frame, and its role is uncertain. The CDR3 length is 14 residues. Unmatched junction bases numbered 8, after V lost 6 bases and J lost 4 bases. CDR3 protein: CASSQDRPVYGYTF. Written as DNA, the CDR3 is TGCGCCAGCAGCCAGGACAGGCCAGTCTATGGCTACACCTTC.

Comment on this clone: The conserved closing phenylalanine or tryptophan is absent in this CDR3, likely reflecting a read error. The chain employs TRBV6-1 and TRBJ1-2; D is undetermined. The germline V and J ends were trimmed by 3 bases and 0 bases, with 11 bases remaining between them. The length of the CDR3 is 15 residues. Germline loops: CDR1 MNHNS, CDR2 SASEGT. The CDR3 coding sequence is TGTGCCAGCAGTGATGCTGACGGGACTAACTATGGCTACACCTCC. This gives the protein CASSDADGTNYGYTS.

The CDR3, as DNA: TGTGCCAGTAGTAAGTCTAGCGCGGGAAAAGAGACCCAGTACTTC. Translated: CASSKSSAGKETQYF. V gene TRBV19 combines with J gene TRBJ2-5, with D maybe TRBD2 (6 bases). Per the germline V gene, CDR1 is LNHDA and CDR2 is SQIVND (reference sequence). Trimming shortened V by 4 bases and J by 3 bases, and 15 bases separated the two germline ends. The CDR3 runs 15 residues.

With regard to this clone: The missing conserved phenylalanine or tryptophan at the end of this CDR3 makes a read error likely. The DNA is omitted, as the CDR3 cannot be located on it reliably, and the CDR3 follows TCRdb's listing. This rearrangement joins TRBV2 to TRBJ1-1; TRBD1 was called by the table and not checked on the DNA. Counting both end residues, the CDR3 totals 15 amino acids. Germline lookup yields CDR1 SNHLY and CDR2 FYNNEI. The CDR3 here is CASSVGKGVDRSNLI.

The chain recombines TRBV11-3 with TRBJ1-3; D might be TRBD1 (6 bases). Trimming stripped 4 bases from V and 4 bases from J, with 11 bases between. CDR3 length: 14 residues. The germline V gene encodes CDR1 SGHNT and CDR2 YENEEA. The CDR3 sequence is CASSSTGIGNTIYF. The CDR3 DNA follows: TGTGCCAGCAGCTCCACAGGGATAGGAAACACCATATATTTT.

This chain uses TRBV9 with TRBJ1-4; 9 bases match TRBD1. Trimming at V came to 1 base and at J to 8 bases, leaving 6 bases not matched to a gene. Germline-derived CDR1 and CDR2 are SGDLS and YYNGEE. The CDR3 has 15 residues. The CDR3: CASSVLGTGTEKLFF. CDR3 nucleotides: TGTGCCAGCAGCGTATTGGGGACAGGGACCGAAAAACTGTTTTTT.

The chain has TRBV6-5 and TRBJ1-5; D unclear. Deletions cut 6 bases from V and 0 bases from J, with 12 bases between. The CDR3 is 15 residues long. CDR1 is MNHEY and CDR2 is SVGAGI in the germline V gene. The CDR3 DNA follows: TGTGCCAGCAGCGTACACAGATATAGCAATCAGCCCCAGCATTTT. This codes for CASSVHRYSNQPQHF.

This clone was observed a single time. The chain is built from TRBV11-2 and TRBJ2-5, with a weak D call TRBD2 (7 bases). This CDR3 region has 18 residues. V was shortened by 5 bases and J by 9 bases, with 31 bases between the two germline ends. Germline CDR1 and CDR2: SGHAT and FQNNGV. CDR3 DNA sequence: TGTGCCAGCAGCGATAGGAGGCGGGGGTCCAGGGGTCCGGAAGCCCAGTACTTC. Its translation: CASSDRRRGSRGPEAQYF.

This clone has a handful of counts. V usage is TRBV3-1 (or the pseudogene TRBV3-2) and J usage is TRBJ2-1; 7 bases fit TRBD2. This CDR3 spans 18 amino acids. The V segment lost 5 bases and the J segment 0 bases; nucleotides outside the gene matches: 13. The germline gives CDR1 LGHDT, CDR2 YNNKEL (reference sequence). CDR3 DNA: TGTGCCAGCAGCACCCTTGTTCGCCCGGGGGGCTCCTACAATGAGCAGTTCTTC. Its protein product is CASSTLVRPGGSYNEQFF.

The CDR3 loop is CASSPLPVRAGELFF. The CDR3, as DNA: TGTGCCAGCTCACCACTACCCGTGCGGGCCGGGGAGCTGTTTTTT. The V call is TRBV18, the J call TRBJ2-2, with TRBD2 as a possible D gene (5 bases). The length of the CDR3 is 15 residues. Trimming cost V 1 base and J 6 bases, with 12 bases left between them. Germline V gene data show CDR1 as KGHSH and CDR2 as LQKENI.

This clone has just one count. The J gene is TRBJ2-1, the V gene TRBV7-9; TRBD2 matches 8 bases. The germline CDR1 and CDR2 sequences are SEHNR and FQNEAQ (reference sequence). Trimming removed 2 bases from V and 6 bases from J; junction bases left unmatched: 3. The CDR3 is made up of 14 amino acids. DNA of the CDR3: TGTGCCAGCAGCTTATCCCTAGCGGGCAATGAGCAGTTCTTC. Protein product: CASSLSLAGNEQFF.

The DNA for the CDR3 is TGTGCCAGCAGCTGGCAGACTAGCGGGGATAACAATGAGCAGTTCTTC. Residues: CASSWQTSGDNNEQFF. This chain uses TRBV7-9 with TRBJ2-1; TRBD2 aligns across 11 bases. The CDR3 totals 16 residues. The germline gives CDR1 SEHNR, CDR2 FQNEAQ (reference sequence). V gave up 4 bases and J gave up 5 bases; unmatched junction bases: 7.

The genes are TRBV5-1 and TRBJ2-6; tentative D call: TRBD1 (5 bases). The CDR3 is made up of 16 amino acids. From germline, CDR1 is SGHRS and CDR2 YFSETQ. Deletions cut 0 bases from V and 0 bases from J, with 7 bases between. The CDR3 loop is CASSLGQSSGANVLTF. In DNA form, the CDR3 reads TGCGCCAGCAGCTTGGGACAGAGCTCTGGGGCCAACGTCCTGACTTTC.

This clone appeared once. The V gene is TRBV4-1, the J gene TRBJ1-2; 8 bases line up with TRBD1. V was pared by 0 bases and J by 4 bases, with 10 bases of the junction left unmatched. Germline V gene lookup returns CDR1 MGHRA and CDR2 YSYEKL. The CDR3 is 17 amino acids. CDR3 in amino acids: CASSQERGQAPTYGYTF. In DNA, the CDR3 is TGCGCCAGCAGCCAAGAAAGGGGACAGGCTCCGACCTATGGCTACACCTTC.